The present TCR beta chain was sequenced within a study of CD8 T cells in Susac syndrome. TCR beta from blood CD8+ and CD4+ T cells was sequenced. In the multiple sclerosis control group, patients were treatment-naive and had stable or active relapsing-remitting disease. Isolation of CD8+ and CD4+ T cells was performed negatively, whereas enrichment of TEMRA cells was done by FACS. Random hexamers were used to reverse transcribe the RNA input (about 0.5 to 1 ug). immunoSEQ multiplex PCR amplified TCR beta CDR3 across 54 Vbeta, 13 Jbeta. One entry per CDR3 protein, called by TCRdb with MiXCR from the immunoSEQ multiplex PCR reads. This table has 150,000 to 200,000 distinct CDR3 sequences, 93% appearing once. Trimming took off 0 bases at V and 1 base at J, with 14 bases between the two ends. Germline V gene data show CDR1 as SGDLS and CDR2 as YYNGEE. The CDR3 runs to 18 residues.

This chain joins TRBV9 and TRBJ2-6; no reliable D call. The receptor was isolated from a human donor with multiple sclerosis. Sequencing was carried out using CD4+ T cells from PBMCs. CDR3 in amino acids: CASSVVGDWGSGANVLTF. In nucleotides, the CDR3 is TGTGCCAGCAGCGTAGTTGGGGATTGGGGTTCTGGGGCCAACGTCCTGACTTTC.